One and the same sample provided the 14 T cell receptor beta chains below, sequenced in a study of blood T cell repertoires in COVID-19. Assay: immunoSEQ multiplex PCR; the TCRdb copy retains only in-frame clones and omits some. The sample yields 200,000 to 300,000 clones, approximately 86% seen once. The sample was PBMCs or T cells enriched from blood (not recorded which). The receptors originated from a young woman who had recovered from COVID-19.

This clone occurred a few times. This rearrangement joins TRBV4-3 to TRBJ1-5; possibly TRBD1 for D (5 bases). Germline loops: CDR1 LGHNA, CDR2 YSLEER. V was shortened by 0 bases and J by 3 bases, with 12 bases between the two germline ends. The CDR3 has 16 residues. CDR3 DNA sequence: TGCGCCAGCAGCCAAGATAGGGGTGGTGACAATCAGCCCCAGCATTTT. This translates into CASSQDRGGDNQPQHF.

The chain combines TRBV30 with TRBJ1-3; no reliable D call. The V and J ends lost 0 bases and 3 bases respectively, with 18 bases between them. The CDR3 has 17 amino acids. Per the germline V gene, CDR1 is GTSNPN and CDR2 is SVGIG (reference sequence). CDR3: CAWSVLSAGSFGNTIYF. The CDR3 nucleotides read TGTGCCTGGAGTGTACTATCCGCGGGGAGCTTTGGAAACACCATATATTTT.

V and J are TRBV4-1 and TRBJ2-7; TRBD1 matches at 8 bases. CDR1 is MGHRA, CDR2 YSYEKL, per germline. CDR3 size: 14 residues. V dropped 3 bases and J dropped 7; count of bases not matched to a gene: 8. The CDR3 sequence: CASSQVGQGREQYF. Here the CDR3 DNA reads TGCGCCAGCAGCCAGGTAGGACAGGGAAGGGAGCAGTACTTC.

This clone was counted a single time. The V call is TRBV18, the J call TRBJ2-1; 10 nucleotides align to TRBD2. The V gene's germline CDR1 is KGHSH and CDR2 LQKENI. CDR3 length equals 20 residues. J gave up 0 bases and V 2 bases, and 13 bases lay outside the gene matches. CDR3 in DNA: TGTGCCAGCTCACCATTACCTGGTCGGCTAGCGGGGGACTCCTACAATGAGCAGTTCTTC. Translated, it gives CASSPLPGRLAGDSYNEQFF.

This clone was picked up a small number of times. The chain is built from TRBV6-5 and TRBJ1-1; 7 nucleotides line up with TRBD1. The CDR3 contains 15 residues. Germline V gene data show CDR1 as MNHEY and CDR2 as SVGAGI. The V segment lost 7 bases and the J segment 3 bases; nucleotides outside the gene matches: 11. CDR3 nucleotide sequence: TGTGCCAGCAAAACTAGACAGGGAACGCACACTGAAGCTTTCTTT. It translates to CASKTRQGTHTEAFF.

This clone was counted a single time. The chain carries TRBV27 and TRBJ2-3; TRBD2 agrees at 9 bases. CDR3 length: 17 residues. Germline trimming cut 5 bases from V and 3 bases from J; bases unmatched to any gene: 12. Germline assignment: CDR1 MNHEY and CDR2 SMNVEV (reference sequence). The CDR3 region has the DNA TGTGCCAGCAGTGCCCTCTCCACTAGCGGGTTGACAGATACGCAGTATTTT. As protein: CASSALSTSGLTDTQYF.

The genes are TRBV7-8 and TRBJ2-7; 11 positions agree with TRBD1. V gave up 5 bases and J gave up 5 bases; unmatched junction bases: 8. Germline CDR1 SGHVS, CDR2 FQNEAQ. The CDR3 totals 15 residues. CDR3 in DNA: TGTGCCAGCAGCAAAGGAAGGGACAGGGGGAACGAGCAGTACTTC. Amino acid sequence: CASSKGRDRGNEQYF.

The chain recombines TRBV11-2 with TRBJ1-6; possible D gene TRBD1, 5 bases. The germline V gene has CDR1 SGHAT and CDR2 FQNNGV. The length of the CDR3 is 14 residues. V lost 1 base and J 9 bases, leaving 10 bases between the germline ends. The CDR3 DNA is TGTGCCAGCAGCTTAGCGCAGGGAGGTTCACCCCTCCACTTT. Encoded protein: CASSLAQGGSPLHF.

The genes are TRBV6-5 and TRBJ1-6; D is ambiguous. Looked up from germline, CDR1 is MNHEY and CDR2 is SVGAGI. Between the trimmed V and J ends, which lost 0 bases and 5 bases, there was a span of 8 bases. This CDR3 is 15 amino acids long. The CDR3, as DNA: TGTGCCAGCAGTTACTCTTCACAGCATAATTCACCCCTCCACTTT. Its translation is CASSYSSQHNSPLHF.

This clone was seen just once. The gene calls are TRBV7-9 and TRBJ2-7; D is unresolved. Between the trimmed V and J ends, which lost 5 bases and 5 bases, there was a span of 10 bases. This CDR3 has 12 amino acids. Germline values: CDR1 SEHNR, CDR2 FQNEAQ (reference sequence). The CDR3 protein is CASSKDFHEQYF. In nucleotides, the CDR3 is TGTGCCAGCAGCAAAGACTTTCACGAGCAGTACTTC.

This clone was seen ten or more times. The chain carries TRBV12-3 or TRBV12-4 and TRBJ1-1; maybe TRBD1 (5 bases). With 2 bases removed from V and 10 bases from J, the gap between germline ends came to 14 bases. CDR3 length equals 13 residues. In DNA form, the CDR3 reads TGTGCCAGCAGTTTATGGTGGGGGGTCGGAGCTTTCTTT. This codes for CASSLWWGVGAFF.

V gene TRBV6-5 combines with J gene TRBJ1-5; 9 bases match TRBD1. CDR1 and CDR2 from the germline V gene are MNHEY and SVGAGI. The CDR3 extends over 14 amino acids. V trimming: 6 bases; J trimming: 8 bases; junction bases outside the gene matches: 8. As DNA, the CDR3 is TGTGCCAGCAGGGGAACAGGGGGCGAGGAGCCCCAGCATTTT. It is translated as CASRGTGGEEPQHF.

The gene calls are TRBV6-5 and TRBJ1-1; D is uncertain. Germline V lookup: CDR1 MNHEY, CDR2 SVGAGI. V was clipped by 5 bases and J by 8 bases, with 15 bases between them. CDR3 length: 13 residues. CDR3 in amino acids: CASSQDGSWEAFF. DNA of the CDR3: TGTGCCAGCAGTCAGGACGGGAGTTGGGAAGCTTTCTTT.

This chain uses TRBV19 with TRBJ1-2; 8 positions match TRBD1. Unmatched junction bases numbered 9, after V lost 3 bases and J lost 6 bases. The CDR3 runs 15 residues. Germline loops: CDR1 LNHDA, CDR2 SQIVND (reference sequence). For the CDR3, the DNA is TGTGCCAGTAGTATCTTGGGTACAGGGGGGAATGGCTACACCTTC. Amino acids: CASSILGTGGNGYTF. The variable domain in full, completed from reference TRBV19 and TRBJ1-2, reads DGGITQSPKYLFRKEGQNVTLSCEQNLNHDAMYWYRQDPGQGLRLIYYSQIVNDFQKGDIAEGYSVSREKKESFPLTVTSAQKNPTAFYLCASSILGTGGNGYTFGSGTRLTVV.